Shown below are 12 T cell receptor beta chains from a single sample sequenced in a study of T cell responses to AZD1222 COVID-19 vaccine. The protocol was immunoSEQ multiplex PCR, while the TCRdb copy is restricted to in-frame clones and leaves out a portion. The table records about 150,000 clones, 90% of them present only once. The source was peripheral blood, collected 28 days after the second AZD1222 dose. The receptor set was obtained from an adult who received the AZD1222 COVID-19 vaccine.

The chain uses TRBV11-2 and TRBJ2-5, with 13 bases lining up with TRBD2. Germline-derived CDR1 and CDR2 are SGHAT and FQNNGV. The V and J ends lost 2 bases and 5 bases, in that order; junction bases with no gene match: 8. There are 17 residues in the CDR3. Here the CDR3 DNA reads TGTGCCAGCAGCTTACGTACTAGCGGGGGGGTGGTTGAGACCCAGTACTTC. As protein: CASSLRTSGGVVETQYF.

The chain has TRBV11-2 and TRBJ2-3; D is perhaps TRBD2 (5 bases). V was clipped by 4 bases and J by 6 bases, with 14 bases between them. CDR1 and CDR2 (germline): SGHAT, FQNNGV. CDR3 length: 14 residues. The CDR3 region is CASSSPEAGDTQYF. The CDR3 DNA reads as TGTGCCAGCAGCTCGCCGGAGGCCGGGGATACGCAGTATTTT.

The chain joins TRBV6-5 to TRBJ2-5; D unresolved. The CDR3 contains 14 residues. Germline CDR1 and CDR2: MNHEY and SVGAGI. V lost 4 bases and J 0 bases, leaving 9 bases between the germline ends. The chain's CDR3 is CASSFLGYQETQYF. The CDR3 DNA follows: TGTGCCAGCAGTTTCCTCGGGTACCAAGAGACCCAGTACTTC.

The chain joins TRBV15 to TRBJ1-1; no reliable D call. This CDR3 is 20 amino acids long. Trimming removed 0 bases at V and 3 bases at J, with 26 bases between. From germline, CDR1 is LNHNV and CDR2 YYDKDF (reference sequence). The CDR3 here is CATSRDYFRQENMKDTEAFF. CDR3 DNA sequence: TGTGCCACCAGCAGAGATTATTTCAGGCAGGAGAACATGAAAGACACTGAAGCTTTCTTT. Using reference TRBV15 and TRBJ1-1 for the parts outside the CDR3, the full variable domain is DAMVIQNPRYQVTQFGKPVTLSCSQTLNHNVMYWYQQKSSQAPKLLFHYYDKDFNNEADTPDNFQSRRPNTSFCFLDIRSPGLGDTAMYLCATSRDYFRQENMKDTEAFFGQGTRLTVV.

The chain joins TRBV11-2 to TRBJ1-2; D possibly corresponds to TRBD1 (6 bases). The V end lost 5 bases, the J end lost 0 bases, and 10 bases lay between the germline ends. CDR3 length: 14 residues. Germline V gene lookup returns CDR1 SGHAT and CDR2 FQNNGV. CDR3 DNA sequence: TGTGCCAGCAGCAAGGGACACGCTAACTATGGCTACACCTTC. Protein sequence: CASSKGHANYGYTF.

This clone was recorded once. J is TRBJ1-1 and V is TRBV6-5; D is undetermined. The germline CDR1 and CDR2 sequences are MNHEY and SVGAGI. The CDR3 is 13 residues long. The V end lost 6 bases, the J end lost 4 bases, and 12 bases lay between the germline ends. This CDR3 reads CASSPGGSTEAFF. The CDR3 bases are TGTGCCAGCAGCCCCGGCGGTAGCACTGAAGCTTTCTTT.

This clone was seen a few times. V usage is TRBV27 and J usage is TRBJ1-5; no clear D. Per the germline V gene, CDR1 is MNHEY and CDR2 is SMNVEV (reference sequence). This CDR3 is 13 amino acids long. V was shortened by 2 bases and J by 4 bases, with 6 bases between the two germline ends. This CDR3 is CASSLGRNQPQHF. DNA of the CDR3: TGTGCCAGCAGTTTAGGAAGAAATCAGCCCCAGCATTTT.

V and J are TRBV2 and TRBJ1-1; D is ambiguous. The V gene's germline CDR1 is SNHLY and CDR2 FYNNEI. Trimming shortened V by 1 base and J by 4 bases, and 10 bases separated the two germline ends. The CDR3 is made up of 14 amino acids. The CDR3 sequence is CASSEGERSTEAFF. In nucleotides, the CDR3 is TGTGCCAGCAGTGAAGGGGAGCGTAGCACTGAAGCTTTCTTT.

The chain is built from TRBV10-1 and TRBJ1-1; weak D call: TRBD1 (5 bases). The CDR3 runs to 14 residues. Germline assignment: CDR1 WNHNN and CDR2 SYGVQD (reference sequence). V was pared by 6 bases and J by 4 bases, with 15 bases between. The CDR3 reads CASSLGQSGTEAFF. The CDR3 nucleotides are TGCGCCAGCAGCCTCGGACAATCGGGCACTGAAGCTTTCTTT.

This rearrangement joins TRBV7-9 to TRBJ2-1; 8 bases map to TRBD2. The junction had 9 bases not matched to a gene; V was cut back by 2 bases and J by 0 bases. The CDR3 is made up of 18 amino acids. Per germline, CDR1 SEHNR and CDR2 FQNEAQ (reference sequence). CDR3 in amino acids: CASSLLGLSGSSYNEQFF. CDR3 DNA sequence: TGTGCCAGCAGCTTATTGGGTTTAAGCGGGAGCTCCTACAATGAGCAGTTCTTC.

This chain joins TRBV27 and TRBJ2-4, with TRBD2 matching over 13 bases. The CDR3 loop spans 18 amino acids. Germline lookup yields CDR1 MNHEY and CDR2 SMNVEV (reference sequence). V shed 6 bases, J shed 2 bases, and the junction held 10 bases outside the gene matches. CDR3 sequence: CASSPTSGRALSKNIQYF. Here the CDR3 DNA reads TGTGCCAGCAGCCCTACTAGCGGGAGGGCCTTATCCAAAAACATTCAGTACTTC.

This clone has a single count. This chain joins TRBV7-2 and TRBJ1-2, with a tentative D call TRBD1 (6 bases). Deletions cut 2 bases from V and 5 bases from J, with 12 bases between. Per germline, CDR1 SGHTA and CDR2 FQGNSA. The CDR3 is made up of 14 amino acids. The CDR3 protein is CASSLMGAGYGYTF. The CDR3 DNA sequence: TGTGCCAGCAGCTTAATGGGGGCTGGTTATGGCTACACCTTC.